This record covers a single T cell receptor beta chain. Some clones are missing from TCRdb's copy, which holds only in-frame ones; the method was immunoSEQ multiplex PCR. The sample consists of 58,000 or so clones, about nine tenths of them appearing once. The entry originates in a study of T cell changes during pregnancy in multiple sclerosis. This CDR3 comprises 16 residues. Germline loops: CDR1 SNHLY, CDR2 FYNNEI. V gave up 5 bases and J gave up 0 bases, with 11 bases separating them. This chain connects TRBV2 to TRBJ1-6, with D unresolved. This clonotype was sampled from a female donor with multiple sclerosis, enrolled in a pregnancy study. This specimen was peripheral blood, taken after pregnancy. This CDR3 is CASSRQVSSYNSPLHF. CDR3 nucleotides: TGTGCCAGCAGTAGGCAGGTCAGCTCCTATAATTCACCCCTCCACTTT.